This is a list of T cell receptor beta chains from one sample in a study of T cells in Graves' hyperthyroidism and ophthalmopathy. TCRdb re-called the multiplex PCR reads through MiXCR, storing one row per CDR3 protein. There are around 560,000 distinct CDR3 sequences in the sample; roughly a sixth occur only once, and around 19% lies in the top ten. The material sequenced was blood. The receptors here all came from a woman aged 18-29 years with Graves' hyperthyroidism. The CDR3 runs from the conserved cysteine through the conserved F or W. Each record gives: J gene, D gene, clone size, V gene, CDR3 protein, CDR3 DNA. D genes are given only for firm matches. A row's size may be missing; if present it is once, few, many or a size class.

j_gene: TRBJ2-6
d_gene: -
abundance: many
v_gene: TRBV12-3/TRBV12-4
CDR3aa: CANAGAGANVLTF
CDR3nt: TGTGCCAACGCCGGTGCTGGGGCCAACGTCCTGACTTTC

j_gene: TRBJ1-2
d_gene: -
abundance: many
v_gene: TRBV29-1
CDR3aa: CSVPEGGGPTYGYTF
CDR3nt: TGCAGCGTCCCCGAGGGTGGGGGGCCCACCTATGGCTACACCTTC

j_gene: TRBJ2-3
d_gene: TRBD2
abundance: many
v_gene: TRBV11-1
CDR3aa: CASRTSADTQYF
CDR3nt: TGTGCCAGCAGGACTAGCGCAGATACGCAGTATTTT

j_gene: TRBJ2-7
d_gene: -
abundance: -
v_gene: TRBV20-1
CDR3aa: CSAARDNYEQYF
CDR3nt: TGCAGTGCAGCCCGGGACAACTACGAGCAGTACTTC

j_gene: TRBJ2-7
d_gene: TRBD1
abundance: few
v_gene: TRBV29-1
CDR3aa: CSVEEGTGSSYEQYF
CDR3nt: TGCAGCGTTGAAGAGGGGACAGGTAGCTCCTACGAGCAGTACTTC

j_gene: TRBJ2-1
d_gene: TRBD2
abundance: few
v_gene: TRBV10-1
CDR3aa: CASSGTSGGGEQFF
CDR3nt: TGCGCCAGCAGTGGCACTAGCGGGGGCGGGGAGCAGTTCTTC

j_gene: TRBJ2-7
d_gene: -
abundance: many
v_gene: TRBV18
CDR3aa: CASSPRLGDEQYF
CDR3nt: TGTGCCAGCTCACCAAGACTTGGAGACGAGCAGTACTTC

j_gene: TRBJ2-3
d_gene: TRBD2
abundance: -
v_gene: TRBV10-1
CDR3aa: CASTTSGRSTDTQYF
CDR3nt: TGCGCCAGCACCACGAGCGGGAGAAGCACAGATACGCAGTATTTT

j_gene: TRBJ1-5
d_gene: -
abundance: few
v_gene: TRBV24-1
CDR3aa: CATSDWDAARQPQHF
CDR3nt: TGTGCCACCAGTGATTGGGATGCGGCCCGTCAGCCCCAGCATTTT

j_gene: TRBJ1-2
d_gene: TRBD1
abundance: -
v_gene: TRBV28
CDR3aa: CASRRTGRRKFYGYTF
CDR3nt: TGTGCCAGCAGACGGACAGGAAGGAGAAAATTCTATGGCTACACCTTC

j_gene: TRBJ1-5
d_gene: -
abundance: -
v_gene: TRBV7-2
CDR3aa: CASSTGTLSNQPQHF
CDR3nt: TGTGCCAGCAGCACCGGGACGCTTAGCAATCAGCCCCAGCATTTT

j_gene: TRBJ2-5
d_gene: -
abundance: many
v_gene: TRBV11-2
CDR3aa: CASSLGSVKKETQYF
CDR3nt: TGTGCCAGCAGCTTAGGAAGCGTAAAGAAGGAGACCCAGTACTTC

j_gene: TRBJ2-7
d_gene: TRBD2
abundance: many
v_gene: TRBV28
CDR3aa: CASSLPRLAESEQYF
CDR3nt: TGTGCCAGCAGTCTTCCCCGACTAGCTGAGTCCGAGCAGTACTTC

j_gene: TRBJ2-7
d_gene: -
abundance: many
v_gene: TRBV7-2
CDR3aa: CASSLLVHEQYF
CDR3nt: TGTGCCAGCAGCTTACTGGTCCACGAGCAGTACTTC

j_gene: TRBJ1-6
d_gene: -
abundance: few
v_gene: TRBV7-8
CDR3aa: CASSSGTLNSPLHF
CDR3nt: TGTGCCAGCAGCTCCGGGACATTAAATTCACCCCTCCACTTT

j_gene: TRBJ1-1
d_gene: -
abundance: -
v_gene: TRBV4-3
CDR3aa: CASSQDPGGDLWTEAFF
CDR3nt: TGCGCCAGCAGCCAAGATCCGGGGGGGGATTTGTGGACTGAAGCTTTCTTT

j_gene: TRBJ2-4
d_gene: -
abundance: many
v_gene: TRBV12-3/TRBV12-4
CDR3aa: CASSYTGSPAKNIQYF
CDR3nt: TGTGCCAGCAGTTACACAGGGAGCCCAGCCAAAAACATTCAGTACTTC

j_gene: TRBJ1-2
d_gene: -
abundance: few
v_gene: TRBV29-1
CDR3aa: CSVENMGGHGYTF
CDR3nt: TGCAGCGTTGAAAATATGGGGGGACATGGCTACACCTTC

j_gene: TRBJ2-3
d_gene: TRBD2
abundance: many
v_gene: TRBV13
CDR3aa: CASSLRSSGSTDTQYF
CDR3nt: TGTGCCAGCAGCTTAAGGTCTAGCGGGAGTACAGATACGCAGTATTTT

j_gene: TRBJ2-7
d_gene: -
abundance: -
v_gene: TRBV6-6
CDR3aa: CASSYSTPREYEQYF
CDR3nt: TGTGCCAGCAGTTACTCGACCCCCAGGGAGTACGAGCAGTACTTC

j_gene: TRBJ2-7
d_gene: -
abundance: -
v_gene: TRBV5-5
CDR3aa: CASSLGLSPDSYEQYF
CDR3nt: TGTGCCAGCAGCTTGGGGCTTAGCCCTGACTCCTACGAGCAGTACTTC

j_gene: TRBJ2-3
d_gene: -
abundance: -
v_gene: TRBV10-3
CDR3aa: CAISGHSGGGTDTQYF
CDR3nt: TGTGCCATCAGTGGCCATTCCGGGGGAGGCACAGATACGCAGTATTTT